This is a list of T cell receptor beta chains from one sample in a study of CXCR3-negative and CXCR3-positive naive CD8 T cells. Reprocessing the 5' RACE reads, TCRdb reports a single entry for every CDR3 protein and omits DNA. The specimen's table records several thousand distinct CDR3 sequences. The specimen sequenced was naive CXCR3+ CD8+ T cells from blood. Source of these receptors: a human donor in good health. Some clones in this sample may be carry-over from other donors' samples. The CDR3 runs from the conserved cysteine through the conserved F or W. Size is omitted from some rows. Given values are once, few, many or a class for expanded clones.

CDR3,J,size,V
CASTFTWGVPNTEAFF,TRBJ1-1,-,TRBV19
CSVETDSYGYTF,TRBJ1-2,-,TRBV29-1
CSASFPHRVSGSTEAFF,TRBJ1-1,-,TRBV20-1
CASSLGPPARAQHF,TRBJ1-5,-,TRBV12-3/TRBV12-4
CAIGDVETQYF,TRBJ2-5,medium-sized,TRBV6-5
CASSIYNEQFF,TRBJ2-1,medium-sized,TRBV4-1
CASSQVVVALAGAEQFF,TRBJ2-1,medium-sized,TRBV4-3
CSGWEGTEQYF,TRBJ2-7,-,TRBV29-1
CASSQDRMIAAQETQYF,TRBJ2-5,medium-sized,TRBV4-1
CASGQPWGELFF,TRBJ2-2,-,TRBV13
CASLDSFSYEQYF,TRBJ2-7,-,TRBV2
CASSLHGLATLNAYNEQFF,TRBJ2-1,medium-sized,TRBV5-6
CASSDTGQGSYEQYF,TRBJ2-7,-,TRBV25-1
CASTILGRTGQVDGYTF,TRBJ1-2,-,TRBV27
CASSYSSPGRNSPLHF,TRBJ1-6,-,TRBV6-5
CARQGRVDTDTQYF,TRBJ2-3,-,TRBV2
CSVEDAVAKNIQYF,TRBJ2-4,-,TRBV29-1
CSVEMVGTLKSGANVLTF,TRBJ2-6,medium-sized,TRBV29-1
CASSMGQGTDTQYF,TRBJ2-3,-,TRBV19
CASGILGGGTDTQYF,TRBJ2-3,medium-sized,TRBV27
CASSHGPSGEQFF,TRBJ2-1,-,TRBV4-1
CASQAGESGPWNTEAFF,TRBJ1-1,-,TRBV19
CSVDSGATYNEQFF,TRBJ2-1,-,TRBV29-1
CASSLGGDEQFF,TRBJ2-1,medium-sized,TRBV27
CASSFPTLDTGELFF,TRBJ2-2,medium-sized,TRBV7-8
CATRDGITGELFF,TRBJ2-2,medium-sized,TRBV24-1
CASSALGFGYTF,TRBJ1-2,medium-sized,TRBV7-9
CASGVSHEQYF,TRBJ2-7,medium-sized,TRBV18
CASSPPGGVEETQYF,TRBJ2-5,medium-sized,TRBV28
CASSTLTSGNEQFF,TRBJ2-1,medium-sized,TRBV7-3
CASGLADRVRDGYTF,TRBJ1-2,medium-sized,TRBV12-5
CASSVAQGNTGELFF,TRBJ2-2,-,TRBV9
CASSYQETQYF,TRBJ2-5,medium-sized,TRBV12-3/TRBV12-4
CASSTRERSTEAFF,TRBJ1-1,medium-sized,TRBV13
CASGLGTSGGDTQYF,TRBJ2-3,-,TRBV12-5
CSTWTGVSYNEQFF,TRBJ2-1,-,TRBV29-1
CATSSPIAGLRETQYF,TRBJ2-5,-,TRBV15
CASSAQWTGLGTDTQYF,TRBJ2-3,medium-sized,TRBV7-2
CASSTGQGYGYTF,TRBJ1-2,medium-sized,TRBV2
CASSQKVAGMGYNEQFF,TRBJ2-1,medium-sized,TRBV4-2
CSVEDLVQREKSYEQFF,TRBJ2-1,medium-sized,TRBV29-1
CASSAHSGGGAFF,TRBJ1-1,medium-sized,TRBV9
CSSHPTTSGMVGNEQFF,TRBJ2-1,medium-sized,TRBV29-1
CASSEDRENQPQHF,TRBJ1-5,-,TRBV6-2/TRBV6-3
CSVEDLGAGAYNEQFF,TRBJ2-1,medium-sized,TRBV29-1
CASSFFSGGLEFF,TRBJ2-1,-,TRBV28
CASSIGAREQYF,TRBJ2-7,-,TRBV19
CASSYSMDSNYGYTF,TRBJ1-2,medium-sized,TRBV6-5
CAISETLAPKDEQFF,TRBJ2-1,medium-sized,TRBV10-3
CASSWDFGTDTQYF,TRBJ2-3,-,TRBV6-2/TRBV6-3
CASTLSLGNTEAFF,TRBJ1-1,medium-sized,TRBV12-3/TRBV12-4
CASSVDSTGELFF,TRBJ2-2,medium-sized,TRBV7-3
CASSLDAGGGNSPLHF,TRBJ1-6,medium-sized,TRBV5-1
CSASTPSYNEQFF,TRBJ2-1,-,TRBV20-1
CSVEDLSDAEELFF,TRBJ2-2,medium-sized,TRBV29-1
CRARRVRDSLFEQYF,TRBJ2-7,medium-sized,TRBV20-1
CASSLALLEDYTF,TRBJ1-2,medium-sized,TRBV7-9
CASSNDAWLGQPQHF,TRBJ1-5,-,TRBV19